This record covers a single T cell receptor beta chain. This sample was taken from a study of T cell clones after liver transplantation. Study overall: Samples came pre-transplant, pre-randomization before withdrawal, and post-randomization after withdrawal ended.

Sequencing used immunoSEQ multiplex PCR; TCRdb keeps in-frame clones, though not all of them. The data contain about 99,000 clones, about 80% of them seen just once; the ten biggest clones take up roughly 3.1%. This CDR3 region has 14 residues. With 1 base removed from V and 0 bases from J, the gap between germline ends came to 5 bases. The germline V gene has CDR1 SGHRS and CDR2 YFSETQ. Source: CD4+ T cells from blood, taken roughly 50 months after liver transplant. This receptor was obtained from a human patient who received a liver transplant. Some T cells here may be from the graft donor. The V and J genes are TRBV5-1 and TRBJ1-3; no clear D gene. For the CDR3, the DNA is TGCGCCAGCAGCTTGACCGGCTCTGGAAACACCATATATTTT. Its protein product is CASSLTGSGNTIYF.